The present entry profiles one T cell receptor beta chain with its context. Its target is not known. This sample is part of a study of T cell responses to AZD1222 COVID-19 vaccine. Whole-study results and caveats: Donors were mostly white British, more females; clonal diversity possibly underestimated.

Sequencing used immunoSEQ multiplex PCR; TCRdb keeps in-frame clones, though not all of them. The sample includes about 35,000 clones, around 88% seen only once; the top ten take about 7%. The CDR3 totals 17 residues. Germline CDR1 SGDLS, CDR2 YYNGEE. V gave up 1 base and J gave up 2 bases; unmatched junction bases: 7. The material sequenced was peripheral blood, taken on day 0 of AZD1222 vaccination. The chain links TRBV9 to TRBJ2-2; 8 bases fit TRBD2. The TCR originated in an adult in good health. CDR3 sequence (DNA): TGTGCCAGCAGCGTAAATCAACGGGAGGGCAACACCGGGGAGCTGTTTTTT. Its translation: CASSVNQREGNTGELFF.